The clone carrying this T cell receptor (beta chain) was counted at least ten times. No antigen is known for it. The data were taken from a study of T cells in Graves' hyperthyroidism and ophthalmopathy. The study, taken as a whole, reports: Most clonotypes expanded in thyroid above 0.001 were likewise present in blood. Ophthalmopathy, as predicted by the model, came a median roughly 6.5 months after the prediction.

This CDR3 comprises 15 residues. The V and J ends lost 3 bases and 1 base respectively, with 15 bases between them. Germline loops: CDR1 DFQATT, CDR2 SNEGSKA (reference sequence). Amplification of TCR beta CDR3 regions was performed using RNA transcripts as template. The primer set for the first-round RT-PCR of the TCR CDR3 was HTBI. TCRdb analysed the multiplex PCR reads with MiXCR anew, one entry per CDR3 protein. This sample carries fewer than 450,000 distinct CDR3 sequences, roughly 18% of them seen once, and the ten largest clones take roughly two fifths. Using more than 7.5 ml of fresh peripheral blood, PBMCs were prepared.

This clonotype originated in a man aged 18 to 29 with Graves' ophthalmopathy. Sequenced sample: blood. The chain employs TRBV20-1 and TRBJ2-5, with D uncertain. The DNA of the CDR3 is TGCAGTGCTAGGGCCTTTGGCGCCTTCCAAGAGACCCAGTACTTC. This codes for CSARAFGAFQETQYF.